This T cell receptor beta chain was found in a study of T cells in Graves' hyperthyroidism and ophthalmopathy. Amplification of TCR beta CDR3 regions used RNA as the template. An initial round of RT-PCR targeting the TCR CDR3 relied on the HTBI primer set. TCRdb recomputed calls from the multiplex PCR reads with MiXCR, one row per CDR3 protein. The sample carries 370,000 or so distinct CDR3 sequences, about 13% recorded once. Germline values: CDR1 MNHEY, CDR2 SMNVEV (reference sequence). The CDR3 is 14 residues long. The V gene end was trimmed by 0 bases and the J gene end by 4 bases; junction bases not matched to a gene: 3. This clonotype was counted at least ten times. Uncontrolled infection, other autoimmune disease, pregnancy or lactation barred patients from enrollment.

The receptor's source is a man aged 25-45 years with Graves' hyperthyroidism that later progressed to Graves' ophthalmopathy. The J gene is TRBJ2-7, the V gene TRBV27; 7 nucleotides line up with TRBD1. Sequencing input: blood. The CDR3 nucleotides read TGTGCCAGCAGTTTATCAGGGGGCTGGTACGAGCAGTACTTC. Its protein product is CASSLSGGWYEQYF.